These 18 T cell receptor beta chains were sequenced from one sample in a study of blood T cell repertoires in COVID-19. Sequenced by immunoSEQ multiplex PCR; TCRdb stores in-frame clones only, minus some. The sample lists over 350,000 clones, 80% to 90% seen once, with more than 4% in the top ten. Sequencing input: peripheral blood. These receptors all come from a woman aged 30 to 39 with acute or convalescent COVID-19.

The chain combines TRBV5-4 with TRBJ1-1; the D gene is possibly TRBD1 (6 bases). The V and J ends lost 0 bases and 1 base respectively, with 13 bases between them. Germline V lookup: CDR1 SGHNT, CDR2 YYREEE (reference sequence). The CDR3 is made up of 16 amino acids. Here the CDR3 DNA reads TGTGCCAGCAGCTTGGCCCTGGGGGCGGGGAACACTGAAGCTTTCTTT. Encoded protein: CASSLALGAGNTEAFF.

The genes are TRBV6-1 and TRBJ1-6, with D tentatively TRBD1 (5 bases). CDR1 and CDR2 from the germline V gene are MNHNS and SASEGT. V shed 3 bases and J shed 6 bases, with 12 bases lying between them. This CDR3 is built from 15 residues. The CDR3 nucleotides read TGTGCCAGCAGTGACCAAGGGGCAAGTAATTCACCCCTCCACTTT. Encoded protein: CASSDQGASNSPLHF.

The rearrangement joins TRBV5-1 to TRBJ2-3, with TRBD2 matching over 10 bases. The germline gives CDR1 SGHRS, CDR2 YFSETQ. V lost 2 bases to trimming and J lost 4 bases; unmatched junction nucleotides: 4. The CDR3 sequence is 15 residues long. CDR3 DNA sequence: TGCGCCAGCAGCTTCCTAGCGGGGGCCCCAGATACGCAGTATTTT. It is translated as CASSFLAGAPDTQYF.

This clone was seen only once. The CDR3: CASSPSTDSGNTIYF. The CDR3 coding sequence is TGTGCCAGCAGTCCCTCGACAGACTCTGGAAACACCATATATTTT. The chain links TRBV28 to TRBJ1-3; TRBD1 might be the D (5 bases). The CDR3 spans 15 residues. Trimming left V 5 bases short and J 0 bases short, with 11 bases between. The germline gives CDR1 MDHEN, CDR2 SYDVKM.

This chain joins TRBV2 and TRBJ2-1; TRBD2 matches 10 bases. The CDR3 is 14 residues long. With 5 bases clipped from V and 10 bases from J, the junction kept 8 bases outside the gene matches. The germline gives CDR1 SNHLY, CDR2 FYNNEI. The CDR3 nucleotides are TGTGCCAGCAGTCCTAGCGGGGGCAGAGGGGAGCAGTTCTTC. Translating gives CASSPSGGRGEQFF. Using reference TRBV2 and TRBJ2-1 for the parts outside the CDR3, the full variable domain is EPEVTQTPSHQVTQMGQEVILRCVPISNHLYFYWYRQILGQKVEFLVSFYNNEISEKSEIFDDQFSVERPDGSNFTLKIRSTKLEDSAMYFCASSPSGGRGEQFFGPGTRLTVL.

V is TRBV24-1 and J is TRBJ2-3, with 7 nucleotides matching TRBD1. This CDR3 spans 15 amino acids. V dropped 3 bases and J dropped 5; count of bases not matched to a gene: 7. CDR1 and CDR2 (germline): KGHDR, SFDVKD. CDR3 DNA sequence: TGTGCCACCAGTGATCCAAAAGCAGGGGGAGATACGCAGTATTTT. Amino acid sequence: CATSDPKAGGDTQYF.

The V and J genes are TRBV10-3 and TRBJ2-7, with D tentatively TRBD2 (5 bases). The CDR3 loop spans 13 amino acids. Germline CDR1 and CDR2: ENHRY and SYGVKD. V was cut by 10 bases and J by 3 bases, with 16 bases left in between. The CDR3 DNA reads TGTGCCACTAAGGCGAGAGGGAACTACGAGCAGTACTTC. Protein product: CATKARGNYEQYF.

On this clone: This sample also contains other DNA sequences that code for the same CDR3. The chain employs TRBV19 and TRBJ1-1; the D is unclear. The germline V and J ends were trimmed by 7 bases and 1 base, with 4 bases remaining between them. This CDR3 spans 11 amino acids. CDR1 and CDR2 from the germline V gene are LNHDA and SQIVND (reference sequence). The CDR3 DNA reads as TGTGCCAGTACGGGGAACACTGAAGCTTTCTTT. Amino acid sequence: CASTGNTEAFF.

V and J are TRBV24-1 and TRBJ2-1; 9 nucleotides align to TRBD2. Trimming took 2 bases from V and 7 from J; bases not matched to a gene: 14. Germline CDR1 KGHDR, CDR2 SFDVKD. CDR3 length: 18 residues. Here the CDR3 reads CATSDSALGSGGYNEQFF. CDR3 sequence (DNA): TGTGCCACCAGTGATTCCGCTTTAGGTAGCGGGGGTTATAATGAGCAGTTCTTC.

Here the CDR3 reads CAWSDQRVIYYGYTF. DNA of the CDR3: TGTGCCTGGAGTGACCAACGGGTGATTTACTATGGCTACACCTTC. The rearrangement joins TRBV30 to TRBJ1-2, with unresolved D. Germline values: CDR1 GTSNPN, CDR2 SVGIG (reference sequence). Trimming took 1 base from V and 3 from J, leaving 15 bases between them. The CDR3 contains 15 residues.

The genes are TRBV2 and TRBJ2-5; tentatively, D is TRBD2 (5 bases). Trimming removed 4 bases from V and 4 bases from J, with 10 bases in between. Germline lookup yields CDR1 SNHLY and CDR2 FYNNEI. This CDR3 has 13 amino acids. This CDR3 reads CASSGSGRETQYF. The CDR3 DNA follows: TGTGCCAGCAGTGGATCGGGAAGAGAGACCCAGTACTTC.

This CDR3 reads CASSRQGARTGELFF. DNA of the CDR3: TGTGCCAGCAGCCGACAGGGGGCGCGTACCGGGGAGCTGTTTTTT. The V and J genes are TRBV11-2 and TRBJ2-2, with 10 bases that match TRBD1. CDR3 length equals 15 residues. The J segment lost 5 bases and the V segment lost 5 bases, leaving 5 bases of the junction unmatched. Looked up from germline, CDR1 is SGHAT and CDR2 is FQNNGV.

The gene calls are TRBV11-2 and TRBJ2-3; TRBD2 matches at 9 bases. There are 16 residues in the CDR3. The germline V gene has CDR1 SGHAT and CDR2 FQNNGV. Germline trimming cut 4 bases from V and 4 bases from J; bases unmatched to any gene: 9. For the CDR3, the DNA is TGTGCCAGCAGCTCCTATAGCGGGGGCGTCGCAGATACGCAGTATTTT. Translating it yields CASSSYSGGVADTQYF.

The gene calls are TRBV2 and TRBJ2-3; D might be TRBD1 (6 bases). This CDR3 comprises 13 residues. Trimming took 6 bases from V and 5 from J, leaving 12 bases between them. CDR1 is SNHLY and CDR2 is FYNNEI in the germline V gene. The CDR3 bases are TGTGCCAGCAGGTATCAAGGGGGAGATACGCAGTATTTT. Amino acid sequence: CASRYQGGDTQYF.

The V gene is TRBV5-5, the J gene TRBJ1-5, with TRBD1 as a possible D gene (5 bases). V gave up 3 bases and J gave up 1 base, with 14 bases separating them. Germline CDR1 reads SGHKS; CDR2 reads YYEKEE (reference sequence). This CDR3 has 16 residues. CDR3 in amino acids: CASSSRGETSNQPQHF. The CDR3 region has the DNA TGTGCCAGCAGCTCCCGGGGGGAAACGAGCAATCAGCCCCAGCATTTT.

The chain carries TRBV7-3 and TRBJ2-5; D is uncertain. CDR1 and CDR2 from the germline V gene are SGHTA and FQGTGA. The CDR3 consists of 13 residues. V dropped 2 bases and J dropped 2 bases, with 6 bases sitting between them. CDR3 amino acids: CASSLERQETQYF. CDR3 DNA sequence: TGTGCCAGCAGCTTAGAACGGCAAGAGACCCAGTACTTC.

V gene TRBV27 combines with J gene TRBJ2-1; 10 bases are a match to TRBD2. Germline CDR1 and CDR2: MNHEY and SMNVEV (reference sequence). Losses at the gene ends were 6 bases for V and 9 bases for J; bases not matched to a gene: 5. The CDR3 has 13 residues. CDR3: CASRLAGSSEQFF. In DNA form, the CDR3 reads TGTGCCAGCAGACTAGCGGGGAGCAGTGAGCAGTTCTTC.

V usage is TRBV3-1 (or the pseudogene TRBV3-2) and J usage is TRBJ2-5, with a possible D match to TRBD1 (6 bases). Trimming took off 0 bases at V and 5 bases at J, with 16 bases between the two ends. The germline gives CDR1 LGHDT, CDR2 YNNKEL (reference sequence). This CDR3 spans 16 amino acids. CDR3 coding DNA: TGTGCCAGCAGCCAAGAGACAGGAGTTGGATCGGAGACCCAGTACTTC. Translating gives CASSQETGVGSETQYF.